These T cell receptor beta chains were read from a single sample in a study of human T cells and chemical hapten exposure. TCRdb analysed the RACE reads with MiXCR anew, one entry per CDR3 protein. The sample has approximately 97,000 distinct CDR3 sequences, roughly a quarter seen once. Sample: whole blood, taken in connection with sensitization to the hapten diphenylcyclopropenone (DPC). The source of these receptors is a middle-aged man with alopecia areata. Some clones in this sample may be carry-over from other donors' samples. The CDR3 runs from the conserved cysteine through the conserved F or W. The order of the fields is D gene, clone size, V gene, J gene, CDR3 DNA, CDR3 protein. The D gene is left open where the match is weak. Size tells how often a clone was seen (once, few, many) or the class of an expanded clone, and some rows leave it out.

D: .; size: few; V: TRBV6-2/TRBV6-3; J: TRBJ1-2; DNA: TGTGCCAGCAGGCGTACCGGGGCCTCTAACTATGGCTACACCTTC; CDR3: CASRRTGASNYGYTF
D: .; size: few; V: TRBV20-1; J: TRBJ2-2; DNA: TGCAGTGCTAACGGACAGACCACCGGGGAGCTGTTTTTT; CDR3: CSANGQTTGELFF
D: .; size: many; V: TRBV5-1; J: TRBJ2-5; DNA: TGCGCCAGCAGCTTGGCGGGGGCAAGGGATAAAGAGACCCAGTACTTC; CDR3: CASSLAGARDKETQYF
D: .; size: .; V: TRBV5-4; J: TRBJ2-1; DNA: TGTGCCAGCAGCACGGGACCGGAGGCGTTCTTC; CDR3: CASSTGPEAFF
D: .; size: few; V: TRBV20-1; J: TRBJ1-1; DNA: TGCAGTGCTAGCCGCAGGGCTGAAGCTTTCTTT; CDR3: CSASRRAEAFF
D: .; size: .; V: TRBV7-9; J: TRBJ2-3; DNA: TGTGCCAGCAGCTTATACCCAGGGAGCACAGATACGCAGTATTTT; CDR3: CASSLYPGSTDTQYF
D: .; size: once; V: TRBV30; J: TRBJ2-3; DNA: TGTGCCTGGAGGAAGGATGATACGCAGTATTTT; CDR3: CAWRKDDTQYF
D: .; size: .; V: TRBV6-2/TRBV6-3; J: TRBJ2-3; DNA: TGTGCCAGCAGTTACGGTGGAGGTGGCACAGATACGCAGTATTTT; CDR3: CASSYGGGGTDTQYF
D: TRBD1; size: .; V: TRBV20-1; J: TRBJ1-1; DNA: TGCAGTGCTAGAAGGACAGGGAACACTGAAGCTTTCTTT; CDR3: CSARRTGNTEAFF
D: TRBD2; size: .; V: TRBV13; J: TRBJ2-3; DNA: TGTGCCAGCAGCTTCCTAGCGGGAGGGCCTCGGACAGATACGCAGTATTTT; CDR3: CASSFLAGGPRTDTQYF
D: TRBD2; size: few; V: TRBV30; J: TRBJ2-3; DNA: TGTGCCTGGACCCGACTAGCGGGTACGACAGATACGCAGTATTTT; CDR3: CAWTRLAGTTDTQYF
D: TRBD2; size: .; V: TRBV7-8; J: TRBJ2-3; DNA: TGTGCCAGCAGCTTAGCTCCCTGGCGTAGAGGGAGCGGGGGCACAGATACGCAGTATTTT; CDR3: CASSLAPWRRGSGGTDTQYF
D: .; size: few; V: TRBV27; J: TRBJ2-7; DNA: TGTGCCAGCAGTTTATGGAAGACAGGTGGATGCTACTTC; CDR3: CASSLWKTGGCYF
D: TRBD2; size: few; V: TRBV5-1; J: TRBJ2-3; DNA: TGCGCCAGCAGCCTAGTGGACCCGGGACTAGCGAGCACAGATACGCAGTATTTT; CDR3: CASSLVDPGLASTDTQYF
D: TRBD2; size: .; V: TRBV14; J: TRBJ2-1; DNA: TGTGCCAGCAGCCAGGGACTAGCGGGAGGAGCGGAGCAGTTCTTC; CDR3: CASSQGLAGGAEQFF
D: .; size: .; V: TRBV28; J: TRBJ1-5; DNA: TGTGCCAGCGGAACAGAAGGGGCAAAGGGCAATCAGCCCCAGCATTTT; CDR3: CASGTEGAKGNQPQHF
D: TRBD2; size: few; V: TRBV4-3; J: TRBJ2-7; DNA: TGCGCCAGCAGCCAAGAAAGCGGGAGTTACCACGAGCAGTACTTC; CDR3: CASSQESGSYHEQYF
D: .; size: .; V: TRBV7-2; J: TRBJ2-3; DNA: TGTGCCAGCAGCCATCCTAGCACAGATACGCAGTATTTT; CDR3: CASSHPSTDTQYF
D: TRBD2; size: .; V: TRBV20-1; J: TRBJ2-3; DNA: TGCAGTGCTAGACGGCGGGAGTTCACAGATACGCAGTATTTT; CDR3: CSARRREFTDTQYF
D: .; size: .; V: TRBV19; J: TRBJ2-7; DNA: TGTGCCAGTAGTTTGACACCGGCCTACGAGCAGTACTTC; CDR3: CASSLTPAYEQYF
D: TRBD2; size: .; V: TRBV29-1; J: TRBJ2-3; DNA: TGCAGCGTTGAGGGTTCGACTAGCGGGAGCACAGATACGCAGTATTTT; CDR3: CSVEGSTSGSTDTQYF
D: TRBD1; size: .; V: TRBV18; J: TRBJ1-2; DNA: TGTGCCAGCTCGCCCGGACAGGGAGATATACGCTACACCTTC; CDR3: CASSPGQGDIRYTF
D: TRBD1; size: .; V: TRBV6-5; J: TRBJ2-3; DNA: TGTGCCAGCAGTCAAGGGACAGCTAGCACAGATACGCAGTATTTT; CDR3: CASSQGTASTDTQYF
D: TRBD2; size: few; V: TRBV20-1; J: TRBJ2-7; DNA: TGCAGTGGGAGTAGCGGGCCCTACGAGCAGTACTTC; CDR3: CSGSSGPYEQYF
D: .; size: many; V: TRBV9; J: TRBJ2-3; DNA: TGTGCCAGCAGCGCAGAACGGAGCACAGATACGCAGTATTTT; CDR3: CASSAERSTDTQYF
D: .; size: few; V: TRBV6-2/TRBV6-3; J: TRBJ1-5; DNA: TGTGCCAGCACGGGGGGAGGATTCAATCAGCCCCAGCATTTT; CDR3: CASTGGGFNQPQHF
D: TRBD2; size: few; V: TRBV10-3; J: TRBJ2-7; DNA: TGTGCCATCAGTGAACTAGCGGGAGCCCACGAGCAGTACTTC; CDR3: CAISELAGAHEQYF
D: .; size: .; V: TRBV14; J: TRBJ2-3; DNA: TGTGCCAGCAGCCTCAAGGCAGGGAGAACAGATACGCAGTATTTT; CDR3: CASSLKAGRTDTQYF
D: .; size: few; V: TRBV20-1; J: TRBJ2-7; DNA: TGCAGTGCTAGTCATAGGACCCCCTACGAGCAGTACTTC; CDR3: CSASHRTPYEQYF
D: .; size: few; V: TRBV6-1; J: TRBJ2-1; DNA: TGTGCCAGCAGTGAGGACTCCCTCGCCTACAATGAGCAGTTCTTC; CDR3: CASSEDSLAYNEQFF
D: TRBD1; size: .; V: TRBV6-6; J: TRBJ1-2; DNA: TGTGCCAGCAGTTACGATGGACAGGGCATTGGCTACACCTTC; CDR3: CASSYDGQGIGYTF
D: TRBD1; size: few; V: TRBV11-2; J: TRBJ2-7; DNA: TGTGCCAGCAGCCCTACAGGGGGCGAGCAGTACTTC; CDR3: CASSPTGGEQYF
D: TRBD1; size: .; V: TRBV20-1; J: TRBJ1-5; DNA: TGCAGTGCTAGAGATTCGACAGGGACTAGGCAGCCCCAGCATTTT; CDR3: CSARDSTGTRQPQHF
D: .; size: few; V: TRBV6-5; J: TRBJ1-1; DNA: TGTGCCAGCAGGGCAAATCCGGACAGACTGACTTCTGAAGCTTTCTTT; CDR3: CASRANPDRLTSEAFF
D: TRBD2; size: .; V: TRBV27; J: TRBJ2-4; DNA: TGTGCCAGCAGTTCTCCTAGCGGGAGGTCAAAAAACATTCAGTACTTC; CDR3: CASSSPSGRSKNIQYF
D: TRBD2; size: few; V: TRBV5-6; J: TRBJ2-3; DNA: TGTGCCAGCAGCTTGGGTAGCGGGGGTTACACCCCAGATACGCAGTATTTT; CDR3: CASSLGSGGYTPDTQYF
D: TRBD2; size: few; V: TRBV6-1; J: TRBJ2-1; DNA: TGTGCCAGCAGTGAAGTAGCGGGAGGGCAAGAGGAGCAGTTCTTC; CDR3: CASSEVAGGQEEQFF
D: .; size: few; V: TRBV12-3/TRBV12-4; J: TRBJ2-7; DNA: TGTGCCAGCGCCACTGGGGGGGGCGGATCCTACGAGCAGTACTTC; CDR3: CASATGGGGSYEQYF
D: TRBD1; size: few; V: TRBV20-1; J: TRBJ2-5; DNA: TGCAGTGCTAGAGATAGGACAGGCTGGGAGACCCAGTACTTC; CDR3: CSARDRTGWETQYF
D: .; size: .; V: TRBV28; J: TRBJ2-7; DNA: TGTGCCAGCAGTTTGCTAGGCACCAGCTCCTACGAGCAGTACTTC; CDR3: CASSLLGTSSYEQYF
D: .; size: .; V: TRBV5-1; J: TRBJ2-3; DNA: TGCGCCAGCCTTGGAAGCACAGATACGCAGTATTTT; CDR3: CASLGSTDTQYF
D: .; size: .; V: TRBV7-9; J: TRBJ2-5; DNA: TGTGCCAGCATGGGATCTTCAACCGTCCAGTACTTC; CDR3: CASMGSSTVQYF
D: .; size: .; V: TRBV27; J: TRBJ2-4; DNA: TGTGCCAGCAGTTTATCGGGCAGGCTAGCCAAAAACATTCAGTACTTC; CDR3: CASSLSGRLAKNIQYF
D: TRBD1; size: few; V: TRBV7-9; J: TRBJ1-6; DNA: TGTGCCAGCAGCTTGCCTCCGGGACAGTTGGGGTCACCCCTCCACTTT; CDR3: CASSLPPGQLGSPLHF
D: .; size: few; V: TRBV18; J: TRBJ1-1; DNA: TGTGCCAGCTCACCATTCAGGGGCGCTAACACTGAAGCTTTCTTT; CDR3: CASSPFRGANTEAFF
D: TRBD2; size: few; V: TRBV5-1; J: TRBJ2-3; DNA: TGCGCCAGCAGCTTGGATGGACTAGCATCAGATACGCAGTATTTT; CDR3: CASSLDGLASDTQYF
D: .; size: .; V: TRBV5-6; J: TRBJ2-3; DNA: TGTGCCAGCAGCTTGGCAGCGGCCGCGGCAGATACGCAGTATTTT; CDR3: CASSLAAAAADTQYF
D: TRBD1; size: .; V: TRBV28; J: TRBJ2-5; DNA: TGTGCCAGCAGTGTGCCCGGGACAGGGGGTGAGACCCAGTACTTC; CDR3: CASSVPGTGGETQYF
D: TRBD1; size: few; V: TRBV5-1; J: TRBJ1-1; DNA: TGCGCCAGCAGCTTTACAACCACAGGGGACACTGAAGCTTTCTTT; CDR3: CASSFTTTGDTEAFF
D: TRBD2; size: .; V: TRBV2; J: TRBJ2-3; DNA: TGTGCCAGCACCCCGACTAGCGGGCGCACGGATACGCAGTATTTT; CDR3: CASTPTSGRTDTQYF
D: .; size: .; V: TRBV7-2; J: TRBJ2-7; DNA: TGTGCCAGCAGCTTAGGCCCAAGCTCCTACGAGCAGTACTTC; CDR3: CASSLGPSSYEQYF
D: .; size: .; V: TRBV12-3/TRBV12-4; J: TRBJ1-5; DNA: TGTGCCAGCAGTTTGTCCCGGGGGGCTAGTCAGCCCCAGCATTTT; CDR3: CASSLSRGASQPQHF
D: .; size: .; V: TRBV20-1; J: TRBJ2-3; DNA: TGCAGTGCTCCCGGGAATCAGTTCTGGGGCACAGATACGCAGTATTTT; CDR3: CSAPGNQFWGTDTQYF
D: .; size: .; V: TRBV25-1; J: TRBJ1-2; DNA: TGTGCCAGCAGTGAACCGGGACGGGCATATGGCTACACCTTC; CDR3: CASSEPGRAYGYTF
D: .; size: .; V: TRBV28; J: TRBJ2-5; DNA: TGTGCCAGCAGCCCTATTGGGTCGGAATGGGAGACCCAGTACTTC; CDR3: CASSPIGSEWETQYF
D: .; size: few; V: TRBV7-3; J: TRBJ2-1; DNA: TGTGCCAGCAGCGTCGGGGGTGAGCAGTTCTTC; CDR3: CASSVGGEQFF
D: .; size: .; V: TRBV12-3/TRBV12-4; J: TRBJ2-4; DNA: TGTGCCAGCAGTTTGACGAACTTTCAGTACTTC; CDR3: CASSLTNFQYF
D: TRBD1; size: .; V: TRBV28; J: TRBJ2-6; DNA: TGTGCCAGCAGTCAGGGGGCCAGTGGGGCCAACGTCCTGACTTTC; CDR3: CASSQGASGANVLTF
D: .; size: .; V: TRBV12-3/TRBV12-4; J: TRBJ2-2; DNA: TGTGCCAGCGCCCCGGACAGTCGCACCGGGGAGCTGTTTTTT; CDR3: CASAPDSRTGELFF
D: TRBD1; size: few; V: TRBV12-3/TRBV12-4; J: TRBJ1-1; DNA: TGTGCCAGCAGTTCGCGGACAGGAATGACTGAAGCTTTCTTT; CDR3: CASSSRTGMTEAFF